This T cell receptor (beta chain) stems from a study of T cell responses to AZD1222 COVID-19 vaccine. Generated by immunoSEQ multiplex PCR, the TCRdb table keeps only in-frame clones and is missing some. The sample carries 40,000 to 50,000 clones, about 87% recorded once. Germline V gene data show CDR1 as SNHLY and CDR2 as FYNNEI. CDR3 length: 18 residues. Trimming left V 7 bases short and J 2 bases short, with 23 bases between. This clone was seen a single time. This receptor was obtained from an adult who received the AZD1222 COVID-19 vaccine. The chain employs TRBV2 and TRBJ1-4; no clear D. Here the sequenced sample was peripheral blood, taken 28 days after the second AZD1222 dose. This CDR3 reads CASMPVRGRTSTNEKLFF. The DNA for the CDR3 is TGTGCCAGCATGCCAGTGCGCGGGAGGACCTCGACTAATGAAAAACTGTTTTTT. Full variable domain (rest looked up from reference TRBV2 and TRBJ1-4): EPEVTQTPSHQVTQMGQEVILRCVPISNHLYFYWYRQILGQKVEFLVSFYNNEISEKSEIFDDQFSVERPDGSNFTLKIRSTKLEDSAMYFCASMPVRGRTSTNEKLFFGSGTQLSVL.